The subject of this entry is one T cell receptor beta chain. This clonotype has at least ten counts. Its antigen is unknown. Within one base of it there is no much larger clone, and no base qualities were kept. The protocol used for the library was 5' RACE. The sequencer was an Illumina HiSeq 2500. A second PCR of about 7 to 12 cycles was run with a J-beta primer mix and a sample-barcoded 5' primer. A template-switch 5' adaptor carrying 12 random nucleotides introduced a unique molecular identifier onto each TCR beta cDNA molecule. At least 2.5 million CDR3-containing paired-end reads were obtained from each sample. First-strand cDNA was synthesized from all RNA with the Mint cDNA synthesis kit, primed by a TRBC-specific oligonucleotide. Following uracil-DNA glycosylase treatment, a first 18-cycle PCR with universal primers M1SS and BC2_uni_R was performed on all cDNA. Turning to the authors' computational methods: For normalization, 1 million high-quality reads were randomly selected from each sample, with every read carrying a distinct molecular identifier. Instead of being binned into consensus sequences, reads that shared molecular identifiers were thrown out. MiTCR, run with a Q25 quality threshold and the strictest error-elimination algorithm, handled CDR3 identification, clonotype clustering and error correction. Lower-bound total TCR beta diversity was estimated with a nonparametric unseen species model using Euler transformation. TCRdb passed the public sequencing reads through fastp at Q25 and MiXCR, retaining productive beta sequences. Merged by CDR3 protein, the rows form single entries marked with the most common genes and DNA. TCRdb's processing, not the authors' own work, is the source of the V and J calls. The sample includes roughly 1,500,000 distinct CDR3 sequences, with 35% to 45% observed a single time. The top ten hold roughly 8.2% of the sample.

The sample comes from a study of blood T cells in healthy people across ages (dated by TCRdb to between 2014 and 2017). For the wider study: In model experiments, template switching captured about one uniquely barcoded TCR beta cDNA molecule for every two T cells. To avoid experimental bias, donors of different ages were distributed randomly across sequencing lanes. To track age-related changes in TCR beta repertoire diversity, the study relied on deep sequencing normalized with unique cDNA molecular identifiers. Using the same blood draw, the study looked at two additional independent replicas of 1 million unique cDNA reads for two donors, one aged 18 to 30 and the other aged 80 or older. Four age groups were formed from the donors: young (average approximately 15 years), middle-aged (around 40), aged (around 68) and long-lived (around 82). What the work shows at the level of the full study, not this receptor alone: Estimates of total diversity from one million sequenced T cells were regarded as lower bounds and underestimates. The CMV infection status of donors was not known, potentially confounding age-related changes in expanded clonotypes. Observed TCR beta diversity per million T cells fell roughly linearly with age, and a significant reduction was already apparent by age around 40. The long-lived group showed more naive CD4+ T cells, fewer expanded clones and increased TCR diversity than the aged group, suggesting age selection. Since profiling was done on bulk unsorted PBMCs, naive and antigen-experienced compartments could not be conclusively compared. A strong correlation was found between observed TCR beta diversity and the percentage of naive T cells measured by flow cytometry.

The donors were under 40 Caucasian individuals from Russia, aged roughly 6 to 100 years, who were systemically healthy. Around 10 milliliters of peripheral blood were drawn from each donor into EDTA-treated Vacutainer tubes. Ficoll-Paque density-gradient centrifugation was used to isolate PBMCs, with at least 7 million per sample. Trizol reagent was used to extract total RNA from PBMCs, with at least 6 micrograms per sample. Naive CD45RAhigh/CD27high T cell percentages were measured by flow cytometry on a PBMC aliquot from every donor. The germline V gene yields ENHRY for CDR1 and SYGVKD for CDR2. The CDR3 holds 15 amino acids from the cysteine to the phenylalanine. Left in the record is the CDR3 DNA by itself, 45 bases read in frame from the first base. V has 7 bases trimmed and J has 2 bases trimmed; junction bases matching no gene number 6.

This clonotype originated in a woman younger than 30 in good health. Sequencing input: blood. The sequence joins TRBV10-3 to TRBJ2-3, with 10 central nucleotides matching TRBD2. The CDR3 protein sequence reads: CAITSTSGPTDTQYF. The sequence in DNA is TGTGCCATCACCTCGACTAGCGGGCCCACAGATACGCAGTATTTT.